This T cell receptor (beta chain) came from a study of cytomegalovirus exposure and HLA in healthy donors. Whole-study findings and limits: Fewer than 200 TCR beta chains were listed as cytomegalovirus-associated. The majority of CMV-associated TCR beta chains were reported as apparently HLA-restricted in a later analysis.

In the PCR, 60 Vbeta and 13 Jbeta primers were used. In the study's own analysis: As a later analysis found, there were roughly 80 million unique TCR beta chains, of which about 10 million were shared. The protocol was immunoSEQ multiplex PCR, while the TCRdb copy is restricted to in-frame clones and leaves out a portion. V and J calls plus clone size are reproduced from that table; the DNA served to infer D and trimming. The repertoire holds roughly 160,000 clones, with 70% to 85% as singletons. A note on this clone: What it binds is not known.

CDR1 and CDR2 from the germline V gene are SEHNR and FQNEAQ (reference sequence). The CDR3 totals 17 residues. V was trimmed by 3 bases and J by 5 bases, leaving 22 bases between them. V and J are TRBV7-9 and TRBJ2-5; perhaps TRBD2 as D (7 bases). What was sequenced was PBMCs. The origin of this receptor is a man aged 35 to 55 in good health and CMV-seronegative. The CDR3 nucleotides read TGTGCCAGCAGCTTGAGAGGGGGGGCCAGGAGGTGGGAGACCCAGTACTTC. This codes for CASSLRGGARRWETQYF.